The 10 T cell receptor beta chains given below trace back to one sample, sequenced in a study of T cells in women clearing cervical HPV infection. Using immunoSEQ multiplex PCR, the repertoire was profiled, and TCRdb retains in-frame clones only, with some absent. The ten most abundant clones cover 20% to 25% of a sample with over 25,000 clones. The material sequenced was blood buffy coat. The receptor set was obtained from a woman between 18 and 75 years old with a cervical HPV16 infection that either progressed to CIN3+ or cleared (not recorded which).

Details on this clone: The CDR3 is cut off 3 residues early in the read; its end comes from the germline J gene. J is TRBJ1-2 and V is TRBV30; D is perhaps TRBD1 (6 bases). The CDR3 length is 12 residues. Germline CDR1 reads GTSNPN; CDR2 reads SVGIG (reference sequence). V shed 4 bases and J shed 4 bases, with 10 bases lying between them. CDR3 bases read: TGTGCCTGGAACAGGGACATCTATGGC. Its translation is CAWNRDIYG. The complete CDR3 sequence is CAWNRDIYGYTF.

As to this clone: Sequencing ends 3 residues short of the CDR3 end; the germline J gene provides the rest. V is TRBV7-3 and J is TRBJ2-3, with D maybe TRBD2 (6 bases). The CDR3 has 18 residues. Germline loops: CDR1 SGHTA, CDR2 FQGTGA. The sequenced part of the CDR3 DNA is TGTGCCAGCACCCCCGACCCGACTAGTTTTTGGATAAAGGAGACG. Translation: CASTPDPTSFWIKET. The entire CDR3 protein is CASTPDPTSFWIKETQYF.

About this clone itself: Read coverage stops 3 residues before the CDR3 terminus; the germline J gene supplies the remainder. V usage is TRBV12-5 and J usage is TRBJ2-5; possible D gene TRBD2, 6 bases. The germline V gene encodes CDR1 LGHNT and CDR2 FRNRAP. Trimming pared 0 bases from V and 2 bases from J, leaving 10 bases between. This CDR3 has 15 residues. The DNA read from the CDR3 is TGTGCTAGTGGTTTGGTCGGTGGGGGGCAAGAGACC. This encodes CASGLVGGGQET. The whole CDR3 sequence reads CASGLVGGGQETQYF.

A word on this clone: The sequence runs out 3 residues before the end of the CDR3; the remainder is reconstructed from the germline J gene. The chain links TRBV5-1 to TRBJ2-7; TRBD1 is a possible D gene (5 bases). Germline values: CDR1 SGHRS, CDR2 YFSETQ. This CDR3 has 13 amino acids. The V end lost 1 base, the J end lost 2 bases, and 7 bases lay between the germline ends. The part of the CDR3 DNA that was read is TGCGCCAGCAGCTTGACAGGCCCCTACGAG. It specifies CASSLTGPYE. From start to end, the CDR3 is CASSLTGPYEQYF.

A word on this clone: The CDR3 is cut off 3 residues early in the read; its end comes from the germline J gene. The same CDR3 arises from other DNA sequences in this sample as well. The rearrangement joins TRBV5-5 to TRBJ1-6; D may be TRBD1 (6 bases). V lost 4 bases and J 3 bases, leaving 11 bases between the germline ends. CDR3 size: 15 residues. Germline CDR1 and CDR2: SGHKS and YYEKEE (reference sequence). CDR3 sequence: CASSPQGFYNSPLHF. CDR3 bases read: TGTGCCAGCAGCCCCCAGGGGTTCTATAATTCACCC. The full variable domain, with the rest looked up from reference TRBV5-5 and TRBJ1-6, is DAGVTQSPTHLIKTRGQQVTLRCSPISGHKSVSWYQQVLGQGPQFIFQYYEKEERGRGNFPDRFSARQFPNYSSELNVNALLLGDSALYLCASSPQGFYNSPLHFGNGTRLTVT.

The part of the CDR3 DNA that was read is TGCGCCAGCAGCCCCTCCACAGGCTCTGGAAACACC. Amino acids: CASSPSTGSGNT. The CDR3, in full, reads CASSPSTGSGNTIYF. The chain recombines TRBV5-1 with TRBJ1-3; D possibly corresponds to TRBD1 (5 bases). Sequencing ends 3 residues short of the CDR3 end; the germline J gene provides the rest. V dropped 4 bases and J dropped 0 bases, with 11 bases sitting between them. The germline CDR1 and CDR2 sequences are SGHRS and YFSETQ. CDR3 length equals 15 residues. Variable domain in full (rest from reference TRBV5-1 and TRBJ1-3): KAGVTQTPRYLIKTRGQQVTLSCSPISGHRSVSWYQQTPGQGLQFLFEYFSETQRNKGNFPGRFSGRQFSNSRSEMNVSTLELGDSALYLCASSPSTGSGNTIYFGEGSWLTVV.

In the case of this clone: The CDR3 end falls 3 residues outside the read, so it is completed with the germline J gene. J is TRBJ2-3 and V is TRBV29-1; 10 positions match TRBD2. The CDR3 has 13 amino acids. CDR1 is SQVTM and CDR2 is ANQGSEA in the germline V gene. V was pared by 7 bases and J by 3 bases, with 4 bases of the junction left unmatched. CDR3 DNA (partial): TGCAGCGCCAAGACTAGCGGGACAGATACG. Translated, it gives CSAKTSGTDT. The CDR3 as a whole reads CSAKTSGTDTQYF.

A word on this clone: The CDR3 end falls 3 residues outside the read, so it is completed with the germline J gene. The chain carries TRBV7-3 and TRBJ2-1, with a possible D match to TRBD2 (6 bases). The CDR3 covers 15 residues. Per the germline V gene, CDR1 is SGHTA and CDR2 is FQGTGA. With 3 bases removed from V and 0 bases from J, the gap between germline ends came to 9 bases. The chain's CDR3 is CASSFGTASYNEQFF. CDR3 bases read: TGTGCCAGCAGCTTCGGGACTGCCTCCTACAATGAG.

Regarding this clone: The read falls 3 residues short of the CDR3 end, and the missing part is taken from the germline J gene. The chain links TRBV19 to TRBJ2-6; a weak D match, TRBD1 (6 bases). Germline CDR1 reads LNHDA; CDR2 reads SQIVND (reference sequence). The V gene lost 5 bases and the J gene lost 0 bases, with 14 bases spanning the gap. The CDR3 is made up of 17 amino acids. CDR3 DNA, as far as it was read: TGTGCCAGTAGTGGGCCCGACAGGCACTCTGGGGCCAACGTC. This gives the protein CASSGPDRHSGANV. In full, the CDR3 reads CASSGPDRHSGANVLTF.

Of note for this clone: The CDR3 goes on 3 residues after the read ends, and that part is filled in from the germline J gene. The chain carries TRBV2 and TRBJ2-1, with D uncertain. This CDR3 has 12 residues. V was shortened by 5 bases and J by 9 bases, with 11 bases between the two germline ends. Germline V gene lookup returns CDR1 SNHLY and CDR2 FYNNEI. The CDR3 is CASSRPPSEQFF. Incomplete CDR3 DNA: TGTGCCAGCAGTAGGCCCCCCTCTGAG.